This entry lists 4 T cell receptor beta chains sequenced from one sample in a study of neoadjuvant anti-PD-1 for oral cavity cancer. The protocol was immunoSEQ multiplex PCR, while the TCRdb copy is restricted to in-frame clones and leaves out a portion. Here the sample spans more than 9,500 clones, 60% to 85% being singletons. The sample's time point: after neoadjuvant nivolumab, at surgical resection. The starting material was PBMCs, obtained after nivolumab (anti-PD-1) treatment. The receptors derive from a person aged 35-79 years with oral cavity squamous cell carcinoma.

This chain uses TRBV28 with TRBJ2-5; TRBD2 matches at 7 bases. The CDR3 contains 13 residues. Germline-derived CDR1 and CDR2 are MDHEN and SYDVKM. V lost 10 bases to trimming and J lost 1 base; unmatched junction nucleotides: 6. The DNA of the CDR3 is TGTGCCACCCTCAGCGGGACCCAAGAGACCCAGTACTTC. It yields the protein CATLSGTQETQYF.

For the CDR3, the DNA is TGTGCCAGCAGCCCCCTCGCCTCCAGGGTCGGGGAGCTGTTTTTT. It codes for CASSPLASRVGELFF. The V and J genes are TRBV7-8 and TRBJ2-2; D is possibly TRBD1 (5 bases). The CDR3 is 15 amino acids. CDR1 and CDR2 (germline): SGHVS, FQNEAQ. Trimming removed 5 bases at V and 7 bases at J, with 17 bases between.

V and J are TRBV7-8 and TRBJ1-1; maybe TRBD1 (6 bases). The germline V gene encodes CDR1 SGHVS and CDR2 FQNEAQ. Trimming took 2 bases from V and 9 from J, leaving 13 bases between them. The CDR3 totals 13 residues. CDR3 in amino acids: CASSLSRTEKAFF. The CDR3 DNA is TGTGCCAGCAGCTTATCTCGGACAGAGAAAGCTTTCTTT.

The chain links TRBV6-5 to TRBJ2-7; possibly TRBD1 for D (6 bases). The V end was cut by 0 bases, the J end by 7 bases, with 19 bases between. Germline V gives CDR1 MNHEY, CDR2 SVGAGI. This CDR3 spans 16 amino acids. In DNA, the CDR3 is TGTGCCAGCAGTTACTCTACAGGGACCGAAGGCGGGGAGCAGTACTTC. As protein: CASSYSTGTEGGEQYF.